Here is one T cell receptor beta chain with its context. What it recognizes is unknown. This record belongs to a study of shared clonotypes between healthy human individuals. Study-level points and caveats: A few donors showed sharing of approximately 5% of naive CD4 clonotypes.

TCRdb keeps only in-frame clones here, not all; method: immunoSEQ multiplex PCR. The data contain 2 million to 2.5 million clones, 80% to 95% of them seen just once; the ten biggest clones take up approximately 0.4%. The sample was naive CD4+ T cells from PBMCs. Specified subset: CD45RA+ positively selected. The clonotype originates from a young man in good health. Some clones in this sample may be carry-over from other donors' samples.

The CDR3 sequence: CASSLGLGLATNNEQFF. In nucleotides, the CDR3 is TGCGCCAGCAGCTTAGGACTAGGGCTAGCCACCAACAATGAGCAGTTCTTC. The chain employs TRBV5-1 and TRBJ2-1; 7 bases are a match to TRBD2. V was pared by 2 bases and J by 5 bases, with 13 bases of the junction left unmatched. The CDR3 spans 17 residues. The germline V gene has CDR1 SGHRS and CDR2 YFSETQ.